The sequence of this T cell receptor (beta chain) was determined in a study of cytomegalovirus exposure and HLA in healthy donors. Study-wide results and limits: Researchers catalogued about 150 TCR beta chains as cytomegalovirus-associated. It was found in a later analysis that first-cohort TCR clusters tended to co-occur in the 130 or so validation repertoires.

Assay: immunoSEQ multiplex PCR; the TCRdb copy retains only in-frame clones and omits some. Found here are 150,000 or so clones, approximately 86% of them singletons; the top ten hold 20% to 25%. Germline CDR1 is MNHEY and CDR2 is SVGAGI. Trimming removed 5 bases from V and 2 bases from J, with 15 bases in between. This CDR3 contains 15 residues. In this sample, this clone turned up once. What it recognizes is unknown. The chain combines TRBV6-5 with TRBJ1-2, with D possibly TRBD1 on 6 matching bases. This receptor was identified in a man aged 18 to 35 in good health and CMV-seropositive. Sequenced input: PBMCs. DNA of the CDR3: TGTGCCAGCAGTGCGGGCGGGGGGCGGAACTATGGCTACACCTTC. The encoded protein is CASSAGGGRNYGYTF.